The clone carrying this T cell receptor (beta chain) was recorded once. Its antigen is unknown. The record originates from a study of persistence of HIV-infected CD4 T cells. At the level of the study: Isolated cells were CMV- and HIV-1 Gag-responding CD4+ T cells.

CDR3 size: 16 residues. V was clipped by 5 bases and J by 0 bases, with 14 bases between them. In germline, CDR1 is SGHVS, CDR2 FQNEAQ. The libraries were made with immunoSEQ version 4 in survey mode. Data came from immunoSEQ multiplex PCR; TCRdb stores just in-frame clones and leaves some out. The data show 30,000 to 45,000 clones, over 65% seen once. Overlapping HIV-1 Gag 15-mer peptides at approximately 0.91 ug per peptide per mL were used. CD40L/CD69 double-negative CD45RO-high memory CD4+ T cells were collected. Donors had CD4+ T cell counts above 400 cells/uL and were CMV-seropositive. V and J are TRBV7-8 and TRBJ1-3; no clear D gene. Sequenced material: cultured CD4+ T cells from PBMCs, taken from a patient who received antiretroviral therapy. This TCR derives from an adult with HIV. The donor label of this sample is uncertain. Here the CDR3 DNA reads TGTGCCAGCAGCGTAAGTGGGCGAGGCTCTGGAAACACCATATATTTT. Its translation: CASSVSGRGSGNTIYF.